This T cell receptor beta chain was sequenced for a study of T cells after yellow fever vaccination. The CDR3 has 13 residues. Trimming removed 7 bases from V and 1 base from J, with 8 bases in between. Germline values: CDR1 SGHAT, CDR2 FQNNGV. Many counts were recorded for this clonotype. TCRdb re-called the 5' RACE reads through MiXCR, storing one row per CDR3 protein. In the table there are 230,000 or so distinct CDR3 sequences, 6% to 8% of which are singletons. Source: CD4+ T cells sorted from PBMCs, taken on the day of the yellow fever booster vaccination. This chain connects TRBV11-2 to TRBJ2-1; D is unresolved. The TCR was taken from a man aged 25 to 40 who received the YFV17D yellow fever vaccine. Written as DNA, the CDR3 is TGTGCCAGCACCTTGGCTTCCTACAATGAGCAGTTCTTC. This sequence encodes CASTLASYNEQFF. Complete variable domain (other parts from reference TRBV11-2 and TRBJ2-1): EAGVAQSPRYKIIEKRQSVAFWCNPISGHATLYWYQQILGQGPKLLIQFQNNGVVDDSQLPKDRFSAERLKGVDSTLKIQPAKLEDSAVYLCASTLASYNEQFFGPGTRLTVL.